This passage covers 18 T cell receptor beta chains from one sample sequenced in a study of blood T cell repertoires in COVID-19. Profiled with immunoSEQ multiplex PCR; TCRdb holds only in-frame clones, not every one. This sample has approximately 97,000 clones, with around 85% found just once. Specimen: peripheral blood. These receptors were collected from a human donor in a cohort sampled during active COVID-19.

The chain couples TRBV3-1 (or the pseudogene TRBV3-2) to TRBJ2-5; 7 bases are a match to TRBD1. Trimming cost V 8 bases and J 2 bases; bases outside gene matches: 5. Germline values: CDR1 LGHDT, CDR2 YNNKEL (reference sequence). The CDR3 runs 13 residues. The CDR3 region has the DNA TGTGCCAGCGCCTACAGGGGTCAAGAGACCCAGTACTTC. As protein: CASAYRGQETQYF.

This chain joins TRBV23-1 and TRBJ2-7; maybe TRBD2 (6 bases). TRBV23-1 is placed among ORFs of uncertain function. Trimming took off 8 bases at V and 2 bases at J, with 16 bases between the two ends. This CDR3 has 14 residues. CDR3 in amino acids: CASSRGVRPYEQYF. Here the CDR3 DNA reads TGCGCCAGCTCCCGCGGGGTAAGGCCCTACGAGCAGTACTTC.

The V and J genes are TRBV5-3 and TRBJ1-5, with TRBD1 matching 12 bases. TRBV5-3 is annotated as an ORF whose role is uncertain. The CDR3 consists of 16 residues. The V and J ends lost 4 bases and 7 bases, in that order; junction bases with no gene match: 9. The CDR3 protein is CARSPGQGASEQPQHF. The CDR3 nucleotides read TGTGCCAGAAGCCCGGGACAGGGGGCATCGGAGCAGCCCCAGCATTTT.

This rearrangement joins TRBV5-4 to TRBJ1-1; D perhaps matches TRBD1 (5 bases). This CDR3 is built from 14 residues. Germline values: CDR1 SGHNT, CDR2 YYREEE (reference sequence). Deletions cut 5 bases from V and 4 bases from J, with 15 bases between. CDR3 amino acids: CASRPQGLGTEAFF. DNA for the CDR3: TGTGCCAGCAGACCCCAGGGCTTGGGCACTGAAGCTTTCTTT.

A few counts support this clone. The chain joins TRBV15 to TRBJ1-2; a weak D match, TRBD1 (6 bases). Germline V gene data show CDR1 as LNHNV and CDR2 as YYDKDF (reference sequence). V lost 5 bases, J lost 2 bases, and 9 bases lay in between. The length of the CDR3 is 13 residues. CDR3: CATSPDRNYGYTF. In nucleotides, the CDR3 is TGTGCCACCAGCCCGGACAGAAACTATGGCTACACCTTC.

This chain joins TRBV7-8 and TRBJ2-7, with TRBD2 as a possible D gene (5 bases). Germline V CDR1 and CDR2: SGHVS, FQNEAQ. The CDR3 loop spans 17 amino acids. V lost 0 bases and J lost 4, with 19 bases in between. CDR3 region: CASSLATGSLPEYEQYF. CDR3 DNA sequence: TGTGCCAGCAGCTTAGCGACGGGGTCCCTCCCGGAATACGAGCAGTACTTC.

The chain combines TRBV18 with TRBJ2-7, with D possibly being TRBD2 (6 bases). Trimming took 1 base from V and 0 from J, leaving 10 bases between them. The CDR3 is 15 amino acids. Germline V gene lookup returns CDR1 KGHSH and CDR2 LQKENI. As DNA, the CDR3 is TGTGCCAGCTCACCACGAGGAGGGAGCTCCTACGAGCAGTACTTC. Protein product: CASSPRGGSSYEQYF. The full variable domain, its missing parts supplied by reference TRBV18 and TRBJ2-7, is NAGVMQNPRHLVRRRGQEARLRCSPMKGHSHVYWYRQLPEEGLKFMVYLQKENIIDESGMPKERFSAEFPKEGPSILRIQQVVRGDSAAYFCASSPRGGSSYEQYFGPGTRLTVT.

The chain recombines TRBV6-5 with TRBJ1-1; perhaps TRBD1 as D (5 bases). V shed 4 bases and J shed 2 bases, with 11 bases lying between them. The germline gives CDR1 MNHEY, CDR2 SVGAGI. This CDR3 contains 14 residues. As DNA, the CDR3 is TGTGCCAGCAGTTGGGCCGGGGGTAACACTGAAGCTTTCTTT. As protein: CASSWAGGNTEAFF.

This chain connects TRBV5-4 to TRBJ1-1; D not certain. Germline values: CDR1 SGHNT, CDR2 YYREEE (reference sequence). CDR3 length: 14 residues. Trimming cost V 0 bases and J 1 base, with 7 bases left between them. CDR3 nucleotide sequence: TGTGCCAGCAGCTTGGGGCGGGAGAACACTGAAGCTTTCTTT. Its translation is CASSLGRENTEAFF.

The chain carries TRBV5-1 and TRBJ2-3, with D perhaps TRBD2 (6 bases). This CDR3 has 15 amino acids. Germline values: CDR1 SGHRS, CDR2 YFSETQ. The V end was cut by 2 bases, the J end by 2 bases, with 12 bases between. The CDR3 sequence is CASSFGGADTDTQYF. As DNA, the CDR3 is TGCGCCAGCAGCTTCGGGGGTGCCGACACAGATACGCAGTATTTT. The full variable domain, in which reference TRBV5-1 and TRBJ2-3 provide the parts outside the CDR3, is KAGVTQTPRYLIKTRGQQVTLSCSPISGHRSVSWYQQTPGQGLQFLFEYFSETQRNKGNFPGRFSGRQFSNSRSEMNVSTLELGDSALYLCASSFGGADTDTQYFGPGTRLTVL.

CDR3 amino acids: CASSSSTGVVAKNIQYF. CDR3 nucleotides: TGTGCCAGCAGCTCATCAACAGGGGTTGTTGCCAAAAACATTCAGTACTTC. V gene TRBV5-6 combines with J gene TRBJ2-4, with TRBD1 matching over 7 bases. V lost 3 bases and J lost 1; bases outside the gene matches: 10. In germline, CDR1 is SGHDT, CDR2 YYEEEE. This CDR3 has 17 residues.

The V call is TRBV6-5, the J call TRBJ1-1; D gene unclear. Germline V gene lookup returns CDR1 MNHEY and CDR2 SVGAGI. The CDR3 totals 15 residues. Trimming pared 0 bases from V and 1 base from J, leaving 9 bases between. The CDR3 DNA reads TGTGCCAGCAGTTACTCGACACAGCCGAACACTGAAGCTTTCTTT. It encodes CASSYSTQPNTEAFF.

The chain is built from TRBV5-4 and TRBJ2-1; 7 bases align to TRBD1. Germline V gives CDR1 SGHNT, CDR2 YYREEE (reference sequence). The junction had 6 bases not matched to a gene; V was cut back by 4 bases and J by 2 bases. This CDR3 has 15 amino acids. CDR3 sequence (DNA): TGTGCCAGCAGCCGGGACAGCGAACCCTACAATGAGCAGTTCTTC. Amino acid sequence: CASSRDSEPYNEQFF.

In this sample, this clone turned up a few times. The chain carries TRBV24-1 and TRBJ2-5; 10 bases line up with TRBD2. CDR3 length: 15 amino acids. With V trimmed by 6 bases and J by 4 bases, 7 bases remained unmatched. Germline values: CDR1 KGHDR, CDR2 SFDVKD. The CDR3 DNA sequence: TGTGCCACCAGTTTGGGTTTAGCGGGAGGAGAGACCCAGTACTTC. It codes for CATSLGLAGGETQYF.

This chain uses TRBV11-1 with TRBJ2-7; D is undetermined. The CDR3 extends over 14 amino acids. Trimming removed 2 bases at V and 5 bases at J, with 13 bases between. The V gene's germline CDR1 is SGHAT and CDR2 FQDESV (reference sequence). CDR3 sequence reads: CASSLLRELNEQYF. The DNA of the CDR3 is TGTGCCAGCAGCTTACTGAGAGAACTTAACGAGCAGTACTTC.

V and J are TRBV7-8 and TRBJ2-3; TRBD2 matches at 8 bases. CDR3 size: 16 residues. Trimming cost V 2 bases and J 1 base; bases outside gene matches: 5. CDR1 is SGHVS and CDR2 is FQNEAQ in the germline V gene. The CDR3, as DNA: TGTGCCAGCAGCTTATACGGGCGGGGGGGCACAGATACGCAGTATTTT. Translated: CASSLYGRGGTDTQYF.

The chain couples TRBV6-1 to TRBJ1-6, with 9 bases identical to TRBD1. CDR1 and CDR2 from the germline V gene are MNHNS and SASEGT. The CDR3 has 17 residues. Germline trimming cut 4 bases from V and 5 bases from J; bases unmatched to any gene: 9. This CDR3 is CASSVGQGGADNSPLHF. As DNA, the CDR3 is TGTGCCAGCAGTGTGGGACAGGGAGGAGCCGATAATTCACCCCTCCACTTT.

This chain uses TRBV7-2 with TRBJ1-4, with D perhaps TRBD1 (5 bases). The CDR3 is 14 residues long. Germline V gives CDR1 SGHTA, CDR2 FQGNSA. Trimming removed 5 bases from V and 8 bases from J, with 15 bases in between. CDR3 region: CASSVREGREKLFF. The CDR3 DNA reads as TGTGCCAGCAGCGTCAGGGAGGGTCGAGAAAAACTGTTTTTT.